A single sample gave rise to the 29 T cell receptor beta chains below, sequenced in a study of CD8+ T cells in alopecia areata. Isolated RNA was reverse transcribed into cDNA used as the sequencing template. Assay: immunoSEQ multiplex PCR; the TCRdb copy retains only in-frame clones and omits some. This table has about 110,000 clones, around 59% appearing once. The sequenced material came from CD8+ T cells sorted from blood. Source of these receptors: a human donor in good health.

Worth noting for this clone: A far larger clone differs by one base, so this is likely a read error. The chain joins TRBV13 to TRBJ1-6, with D possibly matching TRBD1 (6 bases). The CDR3 has 15 amino acids. V lost 5 bases and J 7 bases, leaving 15 bases between the germline ends. Germline V lookup: CDR1 PRHDT, CDR2 FYEKMQ (reference sequence). The CDR3 DNA reads as TGTGCCAGCAGCCAAGAATGGGACATCAATTCACCCCTCCACTTT. Translated: CASSQEWDINSPLHF.

This chain connects TRBV29-1 to TRBJ1-2; TRBD1 aligns across 8 bases. The length of the CDR3 is 11 residues. Germline-derived CDR1 and CDR2 are SQVTM and ANQGSEA. J gave up 8 bases and V 7 bases, and 6 bases lay outside the gene matches. The CDR3 spells CSAWTGLGYTF. The CDR3 DNA reads TGCAGCGCCTGGACAGGGTTGGGCTACACCTTC.

The chain joins TRBV19 to TRBJ2-2, with TRBD1 matching 7 bases. Trimming cost V 5 bases and J 0 bases; bases outside gene matches: 9. Germline V gene data show CDR1 as LNHDA and CDR2 as SQIVND (reference sequence). The CDR3 contains 17 residues. The CDR3 here is CASSLAPGGSNTGELFF. CDR3 coding DNA: TGTGCCAGTAGTTTAGCCCCAGGGGGATCGAACACCGGGGAGCTGTTTTTT.

V usage is TRBV19 and J usage is TRBJ1-1; a possible D gene is TRBD1 (5 bases). This CDR3 is 14 amino acids long. V lost 9 bases and J lost 4, with 18 bases in between. From germline, CDR1 is LNHDA and CDR2 SQIVND (reference sequence). The CDR3 is CASRVDTWSTEAFF. The CDR3 DNA is TGTGCCAGCAGGGTGGATACCTGGAGCACTGAAGCTTTCTTT.

The chain carries TRBV20-1 and TRBJ2-5; no clear D. Germline V gene data show CDR1 as DFQATT and CDR2 as SNEGSKA (reference sequence). The CDR3 has 9 amino acids. The CDR3 region is CRAGETQYF. The DNA for the CDR3 is TGCAGAGCCGGGGAGACCCAGTACTTC.

The table lists this clone with a few counts. The gene calls are TRBV2 and TRBJ2-1; D might be TRBD2 (5 bases). This CDR3 has 12 residues. The V gene's germline CDR1 is SNHLY and CDR2 FYNNEI. V was shortened by 8 bases and J by 10 bases, with 15 bases between the two germline ends. The CDR3 reads CASLLLPSEQFF. The CDR3 DNA follows: TGTGCCAGCCTACTCCTCCCTAGCGAGCAGTTCTTC.

The table lists this clone with a count of one. This rearrangement joins TRBV4-3 to TRBJ2-2; D remains ambiguous. CDR1 LGHNA and CDR2 YSLEER come from the germline V gene. V was clipped by 0 bases and J by 1 base, with 6 bases between them. There are 15 residues in the CDR3. In DNA form, the CDR3 reads TGCGCCAGCAGCCAAGATTACGGGAACACCGGGGAGCTGTTTTTT. Translation: CASSQDYGNTGELFF.

This rearrangement joins TRBV6-1 to TRBJ2-7, with D maybe TRBD1 (6 bases). V gave up 10 bases and J gave up 0 bases, with 13 bases separating them. Per germline, CDR1 MNHNS and CDR2 SASEGT. There are 13 residues in the CDR3. In nucleotides, the CDR3 is TGTGCCACGAATGGACAGCTCTCCTACGAGCAGTACTTC. This gives the protein CATNGQLSYEQYF.

CDR3 residues: CASSLAGTGVTYEQYF. DNA for the CDR3: TGTGCCAGCAGCTTAGCCGGGACAGGAGTTACCTACGAGCAGTACTTC. The chain couples TRBV7-6 to TRBJ2-7; 8 positions match TRBD1. This CDR3 has 16 residues. V trimming: 0 bases; J trimming: 2 bases; junction bases outside the gene matches: 6. The germline CDR1 and CDR2 sequences are SGHVS and FNYEAQ.

This chain uses TRBV5-6 with TRBJ1-1, with 8 bases identical to TRBD1. Germline CDR1 SGHDT, CDR2 YYEEEE. The ends lost 4 bases at V and 4 bases at J; junction bases unmatched: 3. This CDR3 has 13 residues. CDR3 amino acids: CASSPGQGTEAFF. The CDR3 nucleotides read TGTGCCAGCAGCCCTGGACAGGGCACTGAAGCTTTCTTT.

The chain couples TRBV4-1 to TRBJ2-7, with 7 bases fitting TRBD2. This CDR3 has 15 residues. Germline V gives CDR1 MGHRA, CDR2 YSYEKL. J lost 1 base, V lost 1 base, and 4 bases had no gene match. The CDR3 reads CASSQGWEGSYEQYF. CDR3 bases: TGCGCCAGCAGCCAAGGGTGGGAGGGGTCCTACGAGCAGTACTTC.

The rearrangement uses TRBV2 and TRBJ2-7; tentative D call: TRBD1 (6 bases). Trimming cost V 3 bases and J 4 bases, with 13 bases left between them. CDR1 SNHLY and CDR2 FYNNEI come from the germline V gene. The CDR3 has 14 residues. This chain's CDR3 is CASSEFRDNYEQYF. Here the CDR3 DNA reads TGTGCCAGCAGTGAGTTTAGGGACAATTACGAGCAGTACTTC.

This clone was observed a single time. The chain recombines TRBV5-1 with TRBJ2-1; D is possibly TRBD1 (5 bases). Germline CDR1 is SGHRS and CDR2 is YFSETQ. V was pared by 2 bases and J by 5 bases, with 17 bases between. The CDR3 is 16 residues long. The CDR3 loop is CASSFRVQGGDNEQFF. CDR3 nucleotides: TGCGCCAGCAGCTTTCGGGTTCAGGGTGGAGACAATGAGCAGTTCTTC.

The J gene is TRBJ2-1, the V gene TRBV5-1, with 7 bases fitting TRBD2. This CDR3 contains 14 residues. Trimming cost V 0 bases and J 5 bases; bases outside gene matches: 2. Germline lookup yields CDR1 SGHRS and CDR2 YFSETQ. The CDR3 nucleotides read TGCGCCAGCAGCTTGGGGACTAGACACAATGAGCAGTTCTTC. This codes for CASSLGTRHNEQFF.

The table lists this clone with a count of one. The chain uses TRBV4-2 and TRBJ2-4; 8 bases align to TRBD1. The germline V gene has CDR1 LGHNA and CDR2 YNFKEQ. This CDR3 region has 16 residues. J was trimmed by 8 bases and V by 0 bases; bases with no gene match: 9. The chain's CDR3 is CASSQDTETGEDIQYF. The CDR3 DNA follows: TGTGCCAGCAGCCAAGATACTGAGACAGGGGAAGACATTCAGTACTTC.

The rearrangement links TRBV5-6 to TRBJ2-2; D perhaps matches TRBD1 (5 bases). The CDR3 is 15 residues long. The germline V gene encodes CDR1 SGHDT and CDR2 YYEEEE. Trimming took off 1 base at V and 2 bases at J, with 9 bases between the two ends. The DNA of the CDR3 is TGTGCCAGCAGCTTGTCAGGGTACAACACCGGGGAGCTGTTTTTT. It translates to CASSLSGYNTGELFF.

The rearrangement joins TRBV20-1 to TRBJ2-1, with no clear D. The length of the CDR3 is 11 residues. CDR1 and CDR2 (germline): DFQATT, SNEGSKA (reference sequence). V dropped 4 bases and J dropped 3 bases, with 4 bases sitting between them. The CDR3 DNA reads as TGCAGTGCTATAAACTACAATGAGCAGTTCTTC. This sequence encodes CSAINYNEQFF.

This clone has just a few counts. This chain joins TRBV27 and TRBJ2-3; TRBD1 aligns across 10 bases. This CDR3 spans 15 amino acids. After removal of 4 bases from V and 3 bases from J, the junction contained 4 bases not matched to a gene. CDR1 is MNHEY and CDR2 is SMNVEV in the germline V gene (reference sequence). In DNA, the CDR3 is TGTGCCAGCAGTTCGGGACAGGGGACGACAGATACGCAGTATTTT. Translation gives CASSSGQGTTDTQYF.

This clone was counted a single time. The V call is TRBV13, the J call TRBJ2-3; the match to TRBD2 covers 10 bases. The germline CDR1 and CDR2 sequences are PRHDT and FYEKMQ (reference sequence). The V and J ends lost 5 bases and 0 bases, in that order; junction bases with no gene match: 5. This CDR3 has 16 residues. Here the CDR3 DNA reads TGTGCCAGCAGCCCCTCGACTAGCGGGAGCACAGATACGCAGTATTTT. Its protein is CASSPSTSGSTDTQYF.

The genes are TRBV5-4 and TRBJ2-2; D remains ambiguous. The germline V and J ends were trimmed by 0 bases and 6 bases, with 3 bases remaining between them. CDR1 and CDR2 from the germline V gene are SGHNT and YYREEE (reference sequence). The CDR3 loop spans 12 amino acids. The CDR3 coding sequence is TGTGCCAGCAGCTTGGAGTCCGGGGAGCTGTTTTTT. Amino acid sequence: CASSLESGELFF.

The chain joins TRBV5-6 to TRBJ1-2, with D possibly TRBD1 on 5 matching bases. Germline V gene sequence: CDR1 SGHDT, CDR2 YYEEEE. The CDR3 sequence is 15 residues long. Trimming left V 0 bases short and J 1 base short, with 10 bases between. Written as DNA, the CDR3 is TGTGCCAGCAGCTTGGTACCGGGGGTTAACTATGGCTACACCTTC. Amino acid sequence: CASSLVPGVNYGYTF.

The CDR3 reads CANSSQGAVFF. The CDR3 DNA follows: TGTGCCAACTCCTCGCAGGGGGCGGTGTTCTTC. This chain links TRBV25-1 with TRBJ2-1; 8 positions agree with TRBD1. CDR3 length: 11 residues. After removal of 10 bases from V and 15 bases from J, the junction contained 11 bases not matched to a gene. Germline-derived CDR1 and CDR2 are MGHDK and SYGVNS.

The CDR3 region is CASAHPYQETQYF. The CDR3, as DNA: TGTGCCAGCGCACACCCGTACCAAGAGACCCAGTACTTC. The chain recombines TRBV28 with TRBJ2-5, with D uncertain. The germline V and J ends were trimmed by 8 bases and 0 bases, with 10 bases remaining between them. The germline gives CDR1 MDHEN, CDR2 SYDVKM. The CDR3 is made up of 13 amino acids.

The chain has TRBV29-1 and TRBJ2-3, with 9 nucleotides matching TRBD2. Germline CDR1 reads SQVTM; CDR2 reads ANQGSEA. CDR3 size: 14 residues. V was pared by 5 bases and J by 1 base, with 4 bases of the junction left unmatched. The CDR3 sequence is CSVLRGGGTDTQYF. CDR3 bases: TGCAGCGTTTTGCGGGGGGGCGGCACAGATACGCAGTATTTT.

The rearrangement uses TRBV4-2 and TRBJ2-7; a weak D match, TRBD2 (6 bases). With 1 base removed from V and 1 base from J, the gap between germline ends came to 17 bases. Germline V gene lookup returns CDR1 LGHNA and CDR2 YNFKEQ. The CDR3 length is 17 residues. CDR3 sequence: CASSQGVGVGRSYEQYF. Written as DNA, the CDR3 is TGTGCCAGCAGCCAAGGCGTGGGAGTGGGGAGGTCCTACGAGCAGTACTTC.

J is TRBJ1-5 and V is TRBV27; a weak D match, TRBD1 (5 bases). Germline V gene data show CDR1 as MNHEY and CDR2 as SMNVEV (reference sequence). V shed 6 bases and J shed 7 bases, with 16 bases lying between them. This CDR3 has 14 amino acids. The CDR3 DNA follows: TGTGCCAGCAGCTTAGCCGGGGCGGGACAGCCCCAGCATTTT. Translating it yields CASSLAGAGQPQHF.

The chain combines TRBV5-1 with TRBJ2-7, with unresolved D. Between the trimmed V and J ends, which lost 0 bases and 3 bases, there was a span of 7 bases. This CDR3 is 13 amino acids long. Germline V CDR1 and CDR2: SGHRS, YFSETQ. The CDR3 DNA is TGCGCCAGCAGCTTGGAACAGCTCTACGAGCAGTACTTC. As protein: CASSLEQLYEQYF.

The chain carries TRBV9 and TRBJ1-1, with D uncertain. In germline, CDR1 is SGDLS, CDR2 YYNGEE. V was trimmed by 0 bases and J by 7 bases, leaving 13 bases between them. CDR3 length: 14 residues. Here the CDR3 DNA reads TGTGCCAGCAGCGTAGGAAAGGGAAGAAGTGAAGCTTTCTTT. Its protein product is CASSVGKGRSEAFF.

This chain uses TRBV15 with TRBJ1-1; no clear D. The CDR3 length is 11 residues. V was trimmed by 3 bases and J by 5 bases, leaving 4 bases between them. CDR1 and CDR2 (germline): LNHNV, YYDKDF (reference sequence). CDR3 loop: CATSSGTEAFF. CDR3 DNA: TGTGCCACCAGCAGTGGTACTGAAGCTTTCTTT.